The 10 T cell receptor beta chains below were found in one sample sequenced in a study of blood T cell repertoires in COVID-19. The table came from immunoSEQ multiplex PCR; TCRdb's copy has only in-frame clones and leaves some out. The repertoire holds about 110,000 clones, with about 83% as singletons. Sequencing was carried out using peripheral blood. These receptors were collected from a woman aged 70-85 years with acute or convalescent COVID-19.

J is TRBJ2-7 and V is TRBV23-1; no definite D call. TRBV23-1 is recorded as an ORF, its role being uncertain. V lost 3 bases and J lost 3, with 3 bases in between. The CDR3 length is 11 residues. This CDR3 is CASSQYYEQYF. The DNA of the CDR3 is TGCGCCAGCAGTCAGTACTACGAGCAGTACTTC.

The chain couples TRBV3-1 (or the pseudogene TRBV3-2) to TRBJ2-7; TRBD1 matches 9 bases. The CDR3 has 14 residues. Germline-derived CDR1 and CDR2 are LGHDT and YNNKEL (reference sequence). The V segment lost 4 bases and the J segment 2 bases; nucleotides outside the gene matches: 3. The CDR3 here is CASSLQGAPYEQYF. CDR3 DNA sequence: TGTGCCAGCAGCCTACAGGGGGCGCCCTACGAGCAGTACTTC.

This clone was detected a few times. The rearrangement joins TRBV4-2 to TRBJ2-1; 9 bases map to TRBD2. The germline V gene encodes CDR1 LGHNA and CDR2 YNFKEQ. CDR3 size: 17 residues. V dropped 4 bases and J dropped 0; count of bases not matched to a gene: 7. CDR3 region: CASSLQFSGSSYNEQFF. The DNA of the CDR3 is TGTGCCAGCAGCCTACAATTTAGCGGGAGCTCCTACAATGAGCAGTTCTTC.

The chain employs TRBV2 and TRBJ1-5; D gene ambiguous. From germline, CDR1 is SNHLY and CDR2 FYNNEI. Deletions cut 6 bases from V and 5 bases from J, with 8 bases between. The CDR3 totals 12 residues. The DNA of the CDR3 is TGTGCCAGCAGCGGGTCCTATCAGCCCCAGCATTTT. Translation: CASSGSYQPQHF.

The chain joins TRBV5-6 to TRBJ2-1, with TRBD2 as a possible D gene (5 bases). The V end was cut by 0 bases, the J end by 3 bases, with 10 bases between. There are 15 residues in the CDR3. Per germline, CDR1 SGHDT and CDR2 YYEEEE. The DNA of the CDR3 is TGTGCCAGCAGCTTGGCGGGCCGGGGCTACAATGAGCAGTTCTTC. It is translated as CASSLAGRGYNEQFF.

This clone has only a few counts. The chain recombines TRBV5-1 with TRBJ1-6; D remains ambiguous. Germline CDR1 is SGHRS and CDR2 is YFSETQ. V was clipped by 5 bases and J by 5 bases, with 8 bases between them. The CDR3 length is 13 residues. In nucleotides, the CDR3 is TGCGCCAGCAGTCCGAGAGATAATTCACCCCTCCACTTT. Translating gives CASSPRDNSPLHF.

The chain employs TRBV30 and TRBJ1-2; 10 bases map to TRBD1. The ends lost 3 bases at V and 2 bases at J; junction bases unmatched: 3. Germline-derived CDR1 and CDR2 are GTSNPN and SVGIG (reference sequence). The CDR3 is 14 residues long. DNA of the CDR3: TGTGCCTGGAGAACGGACAGGGGGAACTATGGCTACACCTTC. Translating gives CAWRTDRGNYGYTF.

The chain combines TRBV28 with TRBJ1-2, with D tentatively TRBD1 (5 bases). Trimming removed 5 bases from V and 0 bases from J, with 10 bases in between. The CDR3 extends over 14 amino acids. CDR1 MDHEN and CDR2 SYDVKM come from the germline V gene. The chain's CDR3 is CASSRGGSNYGYTF. DNA of the CDR3: TGTGCCAGCAGTCGCGGGGGTTCTAACTATGGCTACACCTTC.

The chain is built from TRBV15 and TRBJ2-5; TRBD2 is a possible D gene (5 bases). This CDR3 is built from 13 residues. Per germline, CDR1 LNHNV and CDR2 YYDKDF (reference sequence). Trimming stripped 0 bases from V and 5 bases from J, with 7 bases between. DNA of the CDR3: TGTGCCACCAGCAGAGATCCGGGGGAGACCCAGTACTTC. Protein: CATSRDPGETQYF. The variable domain in full, with the rest retrieved from reference TRBV15 and TRBJ2-5, is DAMVIQNPRYQVTQFGKPVTLSCSQTLNHNVMYWYQQKSSQAPKLLFHYYDKDFNNEADTPDNFQSRRPNTSFCFLDIRSPGLGDTAMYLCATSRDPGETQYFGPGTRLLVL.

This sequence joins TRBV19 and TRBJ1-3, with 7 bases that match TRBD1. In germline, CDR1 is LNHDA, CDR2 SQIVND (reference sequence). Unmatched junction bases numbered 5, after V lost 9 bases and J lost 0 bases. The CDR3 has 14 amino acids. The CDR3 region is CASKDRSSGNTIYF. Written as DNA, the CDR3 is TGTGCCAGCAAGGACAGGAGCTCTGGAAACACCATATATTTT. Filled out from reference TRBV19 and TRBJ1-3, the complete variable domain reads DGGITQSPKYLFRKEGQNVTLSCEQNLNHDAMYWYRQDPGQGLRLIYYSQIVNDFQKGDIAEGYSVSREKKESFPLTVTSAQKNPTAFYLCASKDRSSGNTIYFGEGSWLTVV.